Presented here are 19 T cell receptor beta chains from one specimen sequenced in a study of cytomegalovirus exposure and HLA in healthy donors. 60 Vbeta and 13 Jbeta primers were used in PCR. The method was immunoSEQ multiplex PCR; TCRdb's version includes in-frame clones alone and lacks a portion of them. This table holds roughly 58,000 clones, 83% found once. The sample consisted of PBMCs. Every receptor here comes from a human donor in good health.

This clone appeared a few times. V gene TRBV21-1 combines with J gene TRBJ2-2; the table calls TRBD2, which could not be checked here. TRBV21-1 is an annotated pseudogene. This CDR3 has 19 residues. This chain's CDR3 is CASSTTGTSGGPVTGELFF. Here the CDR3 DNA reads TGTGCCAGCAGCACCACCGGGACTAGCGGGGGGCCTGTCACCGGGGAGCTGTTTTTT.

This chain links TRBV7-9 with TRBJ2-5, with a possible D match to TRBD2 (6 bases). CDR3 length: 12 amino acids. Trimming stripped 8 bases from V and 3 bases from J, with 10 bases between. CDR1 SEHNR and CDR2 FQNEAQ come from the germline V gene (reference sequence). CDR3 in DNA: TGTGCCAGCCGATGGGGGGAAGAGACCCAGTACTTC. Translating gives CASRWGEETQYF.

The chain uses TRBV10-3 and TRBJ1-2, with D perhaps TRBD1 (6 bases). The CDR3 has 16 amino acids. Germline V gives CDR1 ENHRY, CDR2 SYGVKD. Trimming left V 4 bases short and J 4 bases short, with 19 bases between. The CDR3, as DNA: TGTGCCATCAGTGGAACAGGGAAGCAGGGCGTCTATGGCTACACCTTC. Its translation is CAISGTGKQGVYGYTF.

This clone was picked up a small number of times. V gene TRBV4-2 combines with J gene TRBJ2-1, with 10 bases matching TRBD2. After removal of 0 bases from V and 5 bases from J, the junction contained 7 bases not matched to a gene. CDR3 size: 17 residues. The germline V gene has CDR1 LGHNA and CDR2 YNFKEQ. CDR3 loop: CASSQEELAGVDNEQFF. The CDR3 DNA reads TGTGCCAGCAGCCAAGAAGAGCTAGCGGGGGTGGACAATGAGCAGTTCTTC.

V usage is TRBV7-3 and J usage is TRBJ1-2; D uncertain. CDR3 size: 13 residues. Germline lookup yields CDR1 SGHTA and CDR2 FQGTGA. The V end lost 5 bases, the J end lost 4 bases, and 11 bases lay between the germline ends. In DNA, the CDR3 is TGTGCCAGCAGCCGTGAGAATGGCTATGGCTACACCTTC. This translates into CASSRENGYGYTF.

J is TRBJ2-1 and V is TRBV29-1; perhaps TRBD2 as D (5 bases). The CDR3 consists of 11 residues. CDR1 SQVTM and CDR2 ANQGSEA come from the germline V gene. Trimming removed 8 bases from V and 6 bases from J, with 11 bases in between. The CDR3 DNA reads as TGCAGCACCGGACGGGGCAATGAGCAGTTCTTC. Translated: CSTGRGNEQFF.

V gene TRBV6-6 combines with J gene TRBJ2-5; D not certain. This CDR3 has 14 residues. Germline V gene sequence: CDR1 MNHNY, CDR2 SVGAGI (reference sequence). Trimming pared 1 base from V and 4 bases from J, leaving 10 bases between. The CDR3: CASSYLVGGETQYF. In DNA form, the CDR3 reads TGTGCCAGCAGTTACTTGGTCGGCGGAGAGACCCAGTACTTC.

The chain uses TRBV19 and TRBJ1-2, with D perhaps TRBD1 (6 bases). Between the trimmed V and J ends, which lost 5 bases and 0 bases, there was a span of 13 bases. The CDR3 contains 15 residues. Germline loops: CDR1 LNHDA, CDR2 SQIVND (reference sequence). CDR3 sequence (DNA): TGTGCCAGTAGTCCCGACAGGTTCTCTAACTATGGCTACACCTTC. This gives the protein CASSPDRFSNYGYTF.

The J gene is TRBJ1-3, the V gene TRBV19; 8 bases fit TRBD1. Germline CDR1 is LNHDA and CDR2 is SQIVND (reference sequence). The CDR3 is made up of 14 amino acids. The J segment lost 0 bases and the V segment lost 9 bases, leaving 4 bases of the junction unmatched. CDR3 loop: CASRQGSSGNTIYF. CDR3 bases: TGTGCCAGCCGACAGGGGAGCTCTGGAAACACCATATATTTT. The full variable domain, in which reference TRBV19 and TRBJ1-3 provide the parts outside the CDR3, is DGGITQSPKYLFRKEGQNVTLSCEQNLNHDAMYWYRQDPGQGLRLIYYSQIVNDFQKGDIAEGYSVSREKKESFPLTVTSAQKNPTAFYLCASRQGSSGNTIYFGEGSWLTVV.

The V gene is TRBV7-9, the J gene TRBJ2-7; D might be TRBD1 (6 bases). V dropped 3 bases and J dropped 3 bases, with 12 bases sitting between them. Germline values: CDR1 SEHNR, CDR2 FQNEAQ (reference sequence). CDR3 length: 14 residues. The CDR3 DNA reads TGTGCCAGCAGCTTTCCGGGACAAAACTACGAGCAGTACTTC. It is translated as CASSFPGQNYEQYF.

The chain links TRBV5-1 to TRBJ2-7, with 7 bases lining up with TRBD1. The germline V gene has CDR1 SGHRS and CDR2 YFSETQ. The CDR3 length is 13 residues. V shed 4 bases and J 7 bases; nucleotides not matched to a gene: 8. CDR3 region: CASSRDSQGEQYF. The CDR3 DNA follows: TGCGCCAGCAGCCGGGACAGCCAGGGGGAGCAGTACTTC. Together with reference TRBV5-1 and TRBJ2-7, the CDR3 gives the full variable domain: KAGVTQTPRYLIKTRGQQVTLSCSPISGHRSVSWYQQTPGQGLQFLFEYFSETQRNKGNFPGRFSGRQFSNSRSEMNVSTLELGDSALYLCASSRDSQGEQYFGPGTRLTVT.

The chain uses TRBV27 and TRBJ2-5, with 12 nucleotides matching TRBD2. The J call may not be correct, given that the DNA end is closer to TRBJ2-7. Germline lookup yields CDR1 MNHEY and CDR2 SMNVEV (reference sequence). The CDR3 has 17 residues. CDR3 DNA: TGTGCCAGCAGCCGGGGGGCTAGCGGGGGGGCCGGCTACGAGCAGTACTTC. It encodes CASSRGASGGAGYEQYF.

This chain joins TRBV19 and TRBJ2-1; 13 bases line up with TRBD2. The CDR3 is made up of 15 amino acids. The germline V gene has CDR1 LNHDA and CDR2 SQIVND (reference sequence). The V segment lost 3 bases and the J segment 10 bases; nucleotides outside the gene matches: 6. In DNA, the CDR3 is TGTGCCAGTAGTATTTGGACTAGCGGGAGTGGGGAGCAGTTCTTC. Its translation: CASSIWTSGSGEQFF.

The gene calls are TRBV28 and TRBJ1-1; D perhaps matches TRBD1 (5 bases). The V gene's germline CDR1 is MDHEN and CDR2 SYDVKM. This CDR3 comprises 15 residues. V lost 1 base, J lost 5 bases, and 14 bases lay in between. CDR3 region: CASSLFVRVGTEAFF. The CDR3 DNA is TGTGCCAGCAGTTTATTTGTCAGGGTGGGGACTGAAGCTTTCTTT.

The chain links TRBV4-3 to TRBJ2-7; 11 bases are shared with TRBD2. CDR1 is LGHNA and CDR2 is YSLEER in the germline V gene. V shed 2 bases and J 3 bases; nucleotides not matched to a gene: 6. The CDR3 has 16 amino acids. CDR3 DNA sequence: TGCGCCAGCAGCCAAATTAGCGGGGGGGCCTTCTACGAGCAGTACTTC. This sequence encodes CASSQISGGAFYEQYF.

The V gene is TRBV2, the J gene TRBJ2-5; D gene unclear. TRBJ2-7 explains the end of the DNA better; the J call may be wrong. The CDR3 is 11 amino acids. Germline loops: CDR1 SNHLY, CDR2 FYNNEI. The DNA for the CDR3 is TGTGCCAGCAGTGAAAAGCACGAGCAGTACTTC. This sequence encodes CASSEKHEQYF.

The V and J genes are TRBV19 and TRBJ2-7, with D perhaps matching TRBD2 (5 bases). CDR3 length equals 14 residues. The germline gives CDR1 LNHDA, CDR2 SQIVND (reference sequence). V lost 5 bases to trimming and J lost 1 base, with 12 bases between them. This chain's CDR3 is CASSVPGNSYEQYF. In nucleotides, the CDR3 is TGTGCCAGTAGTGTTCCGGGAAATTCCTACGAGCAGTACTTC.

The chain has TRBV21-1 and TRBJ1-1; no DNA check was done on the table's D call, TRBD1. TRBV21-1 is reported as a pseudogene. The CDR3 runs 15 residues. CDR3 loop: CASSTRQGANTEAFF. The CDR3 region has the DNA TGTGCCAGCAGCACCCGACAGGGGGCAAACACTGAAGCTTTCTTT.

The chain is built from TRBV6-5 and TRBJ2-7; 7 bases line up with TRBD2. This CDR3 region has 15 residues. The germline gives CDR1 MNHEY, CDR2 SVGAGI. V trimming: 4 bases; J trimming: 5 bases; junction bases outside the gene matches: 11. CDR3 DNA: TGTGCCAGCAGTTCGACTAGCCTCTCCACACACGAGCAGTACTTC. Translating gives CASSSTSLSTHEQYF.